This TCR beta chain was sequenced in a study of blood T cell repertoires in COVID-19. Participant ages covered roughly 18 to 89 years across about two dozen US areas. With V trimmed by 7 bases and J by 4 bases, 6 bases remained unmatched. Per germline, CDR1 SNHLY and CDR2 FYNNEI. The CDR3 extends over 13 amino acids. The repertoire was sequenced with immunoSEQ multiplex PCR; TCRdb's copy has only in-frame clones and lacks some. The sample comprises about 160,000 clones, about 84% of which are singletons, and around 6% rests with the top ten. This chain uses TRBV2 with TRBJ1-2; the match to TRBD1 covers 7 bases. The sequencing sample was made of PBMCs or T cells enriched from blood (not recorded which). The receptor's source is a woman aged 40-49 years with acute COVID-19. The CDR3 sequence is CASNNDRAYGYTF. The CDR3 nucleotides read TGTGCCAGCAATAACGACAGGGCCTATGGCTACACCTTC.